What follows describes a single T cell receptor beta chain. Its specificity is unknown. The data were obtained in a study of T cell responses to AZD1222 COVID-19 vaccine. Study-level results: Donors in the cohort were predominantly white British and more often female, and clonal diversity was possibly underestimated. After the peak T cell response, and only then, were repertoires sampled. Among vaccine-associated CD4 TCRs, coverage spanned spike, with dominance at 160-218 and 743-854. Reportedly, nearly half the spike-specific TCRs target unmutated variant regions.

Repertoires were generated with immunoSEQ multiplex PCR, while TCRdb's copy carries only in-frame clones and drops some. The data show about 140,000 clones, roughly 93% seen once. CDR1 and CDR2 (germline): LNHDA, SQIVND (reference sequence). The CDR3 runs to 16 residues. V lost 3 bases to trimming and J lost 1 base, with 15 bases between them. V is TRBV19 and J is TRBJ1-1; a weak D match, TRBD1 (5 bases). The sequence came from an adult who had recovered from COVID-19. Sequenced here: peripheral blood, sampled after recovery from COVID-19. Written as DNA, the CDR3 is TGTGCCAGTAGTATGGCGGGAGCGACAGCGAACACTGAAGCTTTCTTT. Residues: CASSMAGATANTEAFF.